The clone carrying this T cell receptor (beta chain) has ten or more counts. The target antigen is unknown. V shed 2 bases, J shed 6 bases, and the junction held 6 bases outside the gene matches. CDR3 length equals 16 residues. Germline loops: CDR1 MNHEY, CDR2 SVGAGI. This sample stems from a study of regulatory T cells in long-lasting Graves disease. General observations from the study: Persistent disease was associated with favored TRBV28 usage and with favored use of TRBJ1-2 and TRBJ2-5. The TCR repertoire of persistent Graves' patients was less diverse than that of newly diagnosed ones.

The time point denotes: newly diagnosed GD, antithyroid drugs for less than 3 months. The TCR library used RNA extracted from PBMCs. The authors built TCR beta libraries using iRepertoire HTBI primers and Arm-PCR of CDR3 regions. Each CDR3 protein is one row after TCRdb ran MiXCR on the multiplex PCR reads. The sample consists of roughly 520,000 distinct CDR3 sequences, approximately 12% of them appearing once. These data also formed part of another study, on T cells in Graves' hyperthyroidism and ophthalmopathy.

This receptor was obtained from a woman in her twenties or thirties with Graves disease. The specimen was peripheral blood mononuclear cells (PBMCs), collected at new diagnosis, from a patient treated with antithyroid drugs. The genes are TRBV6-5 and TRBJ1-4; 10 bases fit TRBD1. The CDR3 nucleotides read TGTGCCAGCAGTTACCGTTTGACAGGGGGCGATGAAAAACTGTTTTTT. It codes for CASSYRLTGGDEKLFF.